The 32 T cell receptor beta chains below all came from one sample that was sequenced in a study of blood T cells in healthy people across ages (dated by TCRdb to about 2015). Library creation used 5' RACE. Sequencing relied on an Illumina HiSeq 2500. A second PCR of about 7 to 12 cycles was run with a J-beta primer mix and a sample-barcoded 5' primer. TCRdb trimmed public reads at Q25 via fastp, called clones via MiXCR and kept in-frame beta chains. Every entry covers one CDR3 protein and lists the most common genes and DNA from its rows. This sample is represented by roughly 830,000 distinct CDR3 sequences; around 68% of them were singletons. The ten largest make up around a quarter of the sample. Sequences were obtained from blood. The receptor source for this set is a man aged 25-45 years in good health.

This clonotype was observed once. The chain recombines TRBV10-3 with TRBJ2-7; 9 bases line up with TRBD1. Germline CDR1 ENHRY, CDR2 SYGVKD. This CDR3 is 14 amino acids long. V dropped 3 bases and J dropped 4; count of bases not matched to a gene: 4. CDR3 nucleotides: TGTGCCATCAGTGATCCGGGACAGGGATACGAGCAGTACTTC. Its protein is CAISDPGQGYEQYF.

This chain joins TRBV12-3 or TRBV12-4 and TRBJ2-1; TRBD2 is a possible D gene (6 bases). The V and J ends lost 9 bases and 7 bases respectively, with 13 bases between them. The CDR3 sequence is 12 residues long. CDR3 loop: CASGGSGNEQFF. CDR3 nucleotides: TGTGCCAGTGGGGGGTCGGGGAATGAGCAGTTCTTC.

V usage is TRBV4-3 and J usage is TRBJ2-3, with 7 positions matching TRBD1. CDR1 is LGHNA, CDR2 YSLEER, per germline. Losses at the gene ends were 2 bases for V and 4 bases for J; bases not matched to a gene: 12. The CDR3 runs 17 residues. CDR3 DNA sequence: TGCGCCAGCAGCCAATACTGGACAGGCGTTAGCGCAGATACGCAGTATTTT. It translates to CASSQYWTGVSADTQYF.

The V gene is TRBV3-1, the J gene TRBJ2-7, with TRBD2 matching 9 bases. Trimming removed 1 base from V and 0 bases from J; junction bases left unmatched: 1. The length of the CDR3 is 15 residues. The germline CDR1 and CDR2 sequences are LGHDT and YNNKEL (reference sequence). The CDR3 nucleotides are TGTGCCAGCAGCCAAGGACTAGCGGTCTCCTACGAGCAGTACTTC. Translating it yields CASSQGLAVSYEQYF.

This clonotype has only a few counts. The chain is built from TRBV6-1 and TRBJ2-6, with a possible D match to TRBD1 (7 bases). The ends were cut back, 11 bases at V and 1 base at J, with 18 bases in the middle. Per germline, CDR1 MNHNS and CDR2 SASEGT. This CDR3 is built from 16 residues. The CDR3 coding sequence is TGTGCCTCAGACGCCAGGGGGGTTTCTGGGGCCAACGTCCTGACTTTC. It encodes CASDARGVSGANVLTF.

The V and J genes are TRBV6-4 and TRBJ2-3; D may be TRBD1 (5 bases). This CDR3 is 15 amino acids long. V was pared by 0 bases and J by 6 bases, with 13 bases between. Germline CDR1 MRHNA, CDR2 SNTAGT. The CDR3 reads CASSDSPSRADTQYF. As DNA, the CDR3 is TGTGCCAGCAGTGACTCCCCCAGCAGGGCGGATACGCAGTATTTT.

The chain joins TRBV6-6 to TRBJ1-6, with a possible D match to TRBD1 (5 bases). The CDR3 length is 15 residues. CDR1 MNHNY and CDR2 SVGAGI come from the germline V gene (reference sequence). The V end lost 0 bases, the J end lost 8 bases, and 11 bases lay between the germline ends. DNA of the CDR3: TGTGCCAGCAGTTACTCCAGGGACCCTTATTCACCCCTCCACTTT. As protein: CASSYSRDPYSPLHF.

The chain combines TRBV7-6 with TRBJ2-3; TRBD2 matches 11 bases. Germline V lookup: CDR1 SGHVS, CDR2 FNYEAQ. V shed 3 bases, J shed 2 bases, and the junction held 4 bases outside the gene matches. The CDR3 loop spans 16 amino acids. CDR3 sequence reads: CASSLTSGTYTDTQYF. In nucleotides, the CDR3 is TGTGCCAGCAGCTTGACTAGCGGGACTTACACAGATACGCAGTATTTT.

This clonotype was counted a single time. For the CDR3, the DNA is TGCAGTGCTAGAACGGCGGGGACTTACCCTTACGAGCAGTACTTC. Translated: CSARTAGTYPYEQYF. This chain connects TRBV20-1 to TRBJ2-7; D might be TRBD2 (6 bases). Germline CDR1 DFQATT, CDR2 SNEGSKA (reference sequence). Trimming removed 2 bases from V and 4 bases from J, with 18 bases in between. The CDR3 runs 15 residues.

The chain is built from TRBV28 and TRBJ1-2; perhaps TRBD1 as D (5 bases). There are 13 residues in the CDR3. V lost 7 bases and J lost 4, with 13 bases in between. The germline gives CDR1 MDHEN, CDR2 SYDVKM. Written as DNA, the CDR3 is TGTGCCAGCACTACGGGACTCGGCTATGGCTACACCTTC. Its translation is CASTTGLGYGYTF.

This clonotype was counted a few times. The chain carries TRBV6-6 and TRBJ2-1; 10 positions match TRBD2. With V trimmed by 3 bases and J by 10 bases, 12 bases remained unmatched. CDR1 and CDR2 (germline): MNHNY, SVGAGI (reference sequence). The CDR3 consists of 16 residues. The chain's CDR3 is CASSYGAGGPVVEQFF. In DNA, the CDR3 is TGTGCCAGCAGTTATGGAGCGGGGGGGCCGGTAGTGGAGCAGTTCTTC.

This clonotype turned up a few times. V is TRBV7-8 and J is TRBJ2-4; D gene ambiguous. Germline V gene data show CDR1 as SGHVS and CDR2 as FQNEAQ. This CDR3 contains 15 residues. Trimming removed 1 base from V and 9 bases from J, with 16 bases in between. Here the CDR3 reads CASSLVAGPLAIQYF. The CDR3 nucleotides read TGTGCCAGCAGCTTAGTGGCAGGTCCCCTTGCCATTCAGTACTTC. Supplemented by reference TRBV7-8 and TRBJ2-4, the full variable domain reads GAGVSQSPRYKVAKRGQDVALRCDPISGHVSLFWYQQALGQGPEFLTYFQNEAQLDKSGLPSDRFFAERPEGSVSTLKIQRTQQEDSAVYLCASSLVAGPLAIQYFGAGTRLSVL.

The chain links TRBV7-6 to TRBJ1-6, with D perhaps matching TRBD1 (5 bases). The CDR3 runs to 15 residues. Trimming stripped 2 bases from V and 8 bases from J, with 13 bases between. CDR1 SGHVS and CDR2 FNYEAQ come from the germline V gene. The DNA for the CDR3 is TGTGCCAGCAGCTTACAGGCAGGGCGGGATTCACCCCTCCACTTT. This sequence encodes CASSLQAGRDSPLHF.

This clonotype has at least ten counts. The chain combines TRBV29-1 with TRBJ2-3; D perhaps matches TRBD2 (5 bases). CDR3 size: 12 residues. Trimming cost V 7 bases and J 8 bases, with 16 bases left between them. CDR1 is SQVTM and CDR2 is ANQGSEA in the germline V gene. The DNA of the CDR3 is TGCAGCGCCGAATCGGGAATGGGTACGCAGTATTTT. As protein: CSAESGMGTQYF.

The chain joins TRBV7-8 to TRBJ2-3, with 12 bases fitting TRBD2. V dropped 6 bases and J dropped 7; count of bases not matched to a gene: 8. Germline V gives CDR1 SGHVS, CDR2 FQNEAQ. This CDR3 has 15 residues. CDR3 residues: CASSRLAGDENTQYF. The CDR3 DNA reads as TGTGCCAGCAGTCGACTAGCGGGGGACGAGAATACGCAGTATTTT.

This clonotype was seen just once. This rearrangement joins TRBV6-1 to TRBJ2-5; possible D gene TRBD2, 5 bases. Germline V gene lookup returns CDR1 MNHNS and CDR2 SASEGT. Trimming removed 1 base from V and 6 bases from J, with 15 bases in between. This CDR3 comprises 15 residues. CDR3 sequence: CASSEEIWVGKTQYF. CDR3 nucleotides: TGTGCCAGCAGTGAAGAGATTTGGGTCGGGAAGACCCAGTACTTC.

Worth noting for this clonotype: This clone may be a read error of a much larger clone one base away. This chain links TRBV7-2 with TRBJ1-5, with D possibly being TRBD1 (5 bases). There are 15 residues in the CDR3. The germline gives CDR1 SGHTA, CDR2 FQGNSA. The CDR3 loop reads CASSRDSSLNRPQHF. The CDR3 DNA follows: TGTGCCAGCAGCCGAGACAGCTCCCTAAATCGGCCCCAGCATTTT. The variable domain in full, completed from reference TRBV7-2 and TRBJ1-5, reads GAGVSQSPSNKVTEKGKDVELRCDPISGHTALYWYRQSLGQGLEFLIYFQGNSAPDKSGLPSDRFSAERTGGSVSTLTIQRTQQEDSAVYLCASSRDSSLNRPQHFGDGTRLSIL.

This rearrangement joins TRBV5-6 to TRBJ2-4, with D uncertain. TRBJ2-7 matches the DNA end more closely, so the J call is doubtful. The V gene's germline CDR1 is SGHDT and CDR2 YYEEEE. CDR3 length: 15 amino acids. CDR3 bases: TGTGCCAGCAGCCGCCCACGGCGCGGACCCTACGAGCAGTACTTC. It encodes CASSRPRRGPYEQYF.

About this clonotype itself: At one of its ends the junction is not consistent with the germline gene, which may arise from a read error. The rearrangement uses TRBV12-3 or TRBV12-4 and TRBJ2-1; D remains unclear. This CDR3 has 13 amino acids. CDR3: CAGSGVSRGEQFF. The CDR3 nucleotides read TGTGCCGGCAGTGGGGTTAGCCGCGGTGAGCAGTTCTTC.

This clonotype has just a few counts. This chain links TRBV3-1 with TRBJ2-1; no definite D call. Trimming removed 2 bases at V and 10 bases at J, with 12 bases between. CDR1 is LGHDT and CDR2 is YNNKEL in the germline V gene (reference sequence). The CDR3 has 13 residues. The CDR3, as DNA: TGTGCCAGCAGCCAAACTCCTGAAATAGAGCAGTTCTTC. It is translated as CASSQTPEIEQFF.

The chain is built from TRBV20-1 and TRBJ1-1; D gene unclear. This CDR3 comprises 13 residues. The V gene lost 3 bases and the J gene lost 0 bases, with 8 bases spanning the gap. Germline lookup yields CDR1 DFQATT and CDR2 SNEGSKA (reference sequence). CDR3 sequence: CSARDRMNTEAFF. CDR3 bases: TGCAGTGCTAGGGACCGAATGAACACTGAAGCTTTCTTT.

The chain has TRBV7-2 and TRBJ2-1; D is unresolved. The DNA end lines up better with TRBJ2-7; the J call may be wrong. This CDR3 spans 16 amino acids. CDR1 SGHTA and CDR2 FQGNSA come from the germline V gene. The CDR3 DNA reads as TGTGCCAGCAGCTTAGCTCCAACTGGAGCCTACAATGAGCAGTACTTC. Protein: CASSLAPTGAYNEQYF.

This chain connects TRBV7-2 to TRBJ2-7; no reliable D call. The CDR3 runs to 14 residues. V shed 3 bases and J shed 4 bases, with 13 bases lying between them. The germline V gene has CDR1 SGHTA and CDR2 FQGNSA. The CDR3 coding sequence is TGTGCCAGCAGCTTGGACGGGCGTGGGTACGAGCAGTACTTC. Encoded protein: CASSLDGRGYEQYF.

This clonotype was counted only a few times. The V gene is TRBV11-1, the J gene TRBJ2-3, with TRBD2 identical over 12 bases. Germline loops: CDR1 SGHAT, CDR2 FQDESV (reference sequence). This CDR3 comprises 15 residues. Unmatched junction bases numbered 4, after V lost 5 bases and J lost 4 bases. The DNA of the CDR3 is TGTGCCAGCAGCCCTTCTAGCGGGGGGGCAGATACGCAGTATTTT. Protein: CASSPSSGGADTQYF.

The table lists this clonotype with a count of one. The chain has TRBV24-1 and TRBJ2-6; D may correspond to TRBD1 or TRBD2 (6 bases each). In germline, CDR1 is KGHDR, CDR2 SFDVKD. The CDR3 length is 15 residues. Trimming shortened V by 6 bases and J by 4 bases, and 12 bases separated the two germline ends. CDR3 bases: TGTGCCACCAGTAGAGGGGGGCTCGGGGCCAACGTCCTGACTTTC. It specifies CATSRGGLGANVLTF.

This clonotype appeared once. This rearrangement joins TRBV3-1 to TRBJ1-1, with TRBD1 as a possible D gene (6 bases). Per germline, CDR1 LGHDT and CDR2 YNNKEL (reference sequence). CDR3 size: 12 residues. Trimming cost V 0 bases and J 12 bases, with 11 bases left between them. The chain's CDR3 is CASSQEQGVTFF. The CDR3 region has the DNA TGTGCCAGCAGCCAAGAACAGGGAGTGACTTTCTTT. Full variable domain (outside the CDR3, taken from reference TRBV3-1 and TRBJ1-1): DTAVSQTPKYLVTQMGNDKSIKCEQNLGHDTMYWYKQDSKKFLKIMFSYNNKELIINETVPNRFSPKSPDKAHLNLHINSLELGDSAVYFCASSQEQGVTFFGQGTRLTVV.

A note on this clonotype: At one end, the junction sequence differs from germline, possibly due to a read error. The chain employs TRBV9 and TRBJ1-2; 9 nucleotides align to TRBD1. Germline loops: CDR1 SGDLS, CDR2 YYNGEE. The CDR3 contains 15 residues. In nucleotides, the CDR3 is TGTGCCGGCAGCGTAGGCACAGGGGGCGGTTATGGCTACACCTTC. This gives the protein CAGSVGTGGGYGYTF.

This clonotype showed up just a few times. The chain carries TRBV6-2 or TRBV6-3 and TRBJ2-2; tentative D call: TRBD1 (6 bases). Germline V CDR1 and CDR2: MNHEY, SVGEGT. Trimming removed 6 bases from V and 6 bases from J, with 14 bases in between. This CDR3 comprises 14 residues. Here the CDR3 DNA reads TGTGCCAGCAGCTATCTTCAGGGGTCCGGGGAGCTGTTTTTT. It encodes CASSYLQGSGELFF.

This chain uses TRBV7-2 with TRBJ2-1; 10 bases are shared with TRBD2. The CDR3 has 15 amino acids. The germline CDR1 and CDR2 sequences are SGHTA and FQGNSA. V was pared by 7 bases and J by 8 bases, with 11 bases of the junction left unmatched. CDR3 coding DNA: TGTGCCAGCAACTTTCAAGCGGGGGGGCCCCATGAGCAGTTCTTC. Amino acid sequence: CASNFQAGGPHEQFF.

A few counts support this clonotype. The chain joins TRBV6-2 or TRBV6-3 to TRBJ1-2; no firm D call. CDR3 length: 15 amino acids. With 6 bases removed from V and 0 bases from J, the gap between germline ends came to 14 bases. Germline V gives CDR1 MNHEY, CDR2 SVGEGT. CDR3 DNA: TGTGCCAGCAGCAAAGCCCATCTGCCTAACTATGGCTACACCTTC. It yields the protein CASSKAHLPNYGYTF.

This chain joins TRBV15 and TRBJ1-4, with D possibly matching TRBD1 (5 bases). Germline-derived CDR1 and CDR2 are LNHNV and YYDKDF (reference sequence). This CDR3 spans 16 amino acids. V shed 0 bases and J shed 8 bases, with 16 bases lying between them. The CDR3 bases are TGTGCCACCAGCAGAGATAGCTGGGGGGGGGACGAAAAACTGTTTTTT. Residues: CATSRDSWGGDEKLFF.

This clonotype has only a few counts. The chain recombines TRBV7-9 with TRBJ1-2; 10 bases align to TRBD1. Trimming cost V 1 base and J 6 bases; bases outside gene matches: 5. Germline assignment: CDR1 SEHNR and CDR2 FQNEAQ (reference sequence). The CDR3 extends over 15 amino acids. DNA of the CDR3: TGTGCCAGCAGCTTAGAGACGACAGGGGGCAATGGCTACACCTTC. It encodes CASSLETTGGNGYTF.